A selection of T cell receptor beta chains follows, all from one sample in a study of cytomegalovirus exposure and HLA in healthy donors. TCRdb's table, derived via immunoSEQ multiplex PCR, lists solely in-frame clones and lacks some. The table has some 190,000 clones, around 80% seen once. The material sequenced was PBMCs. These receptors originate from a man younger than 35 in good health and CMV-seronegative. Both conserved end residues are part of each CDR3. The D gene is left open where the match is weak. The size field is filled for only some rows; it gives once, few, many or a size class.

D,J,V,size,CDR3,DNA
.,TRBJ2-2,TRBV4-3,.,CASSQDKGVTGELFF,TGCGCCAGCAGCCAAGATAAGGGGGTAACCGGGGAGCTGTTTTTT
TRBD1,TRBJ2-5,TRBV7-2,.,CASSQWGQGLYF,TGTGCCAGCAGCCAATGGGGACAGGGGCTGTACTTC
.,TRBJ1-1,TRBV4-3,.,CASSQVTYQNTEAFF,TGCGCCAGCAGCCAAGTGACATACCAGAACACTGAAGCTTTCTTT
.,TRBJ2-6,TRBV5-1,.,CASSPSGSGANVLTF,TGCGCCAGCAGCCCGAGCGGCTCTGGGGCCAACGTCCTGACTTTC
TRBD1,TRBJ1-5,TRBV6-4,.,CASGGGSFMYQPQHF,TGTGCCAGCGGAGGGGGCTCTTTTATGTATCAGCCCCAGCATTTT
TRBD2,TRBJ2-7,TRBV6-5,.,CASSYSLAGDEQYF,TGTGCCAGCAGTTACTCGCTAGCGGGAGACGAGCAGTACTTC
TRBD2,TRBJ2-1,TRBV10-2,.,CASSDYDGTTRNEQFF,TGCGCCAGCAGTGACTACGACGGGACTACTCGCAATGAGCAGTTCTTC
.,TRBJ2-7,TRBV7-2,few,CASSLADRSSYEQYF,TGTGCCAGCAGCTTAGCCGACAGGAGCTCCTACGAGCAGTACTTC
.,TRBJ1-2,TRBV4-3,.,CASSQDRYGGGYTF,TGCGCCAGCAGCCAAGATAGGTACGGCGGTGGCTACACCTTC
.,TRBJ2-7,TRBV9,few,CASSGTGDDEQYF,TGTGCCAGCAGCGGAACAGGAGACGACGAGCAGTACTTC
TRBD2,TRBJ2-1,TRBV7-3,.,CASSPTGLAGVNEQFF,TGTGCCAGCAGTCCGACGGGACTAGCGGGAGTAAATGAGCAGTTCTTC
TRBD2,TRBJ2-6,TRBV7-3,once,CASSLRTSGFTGANVLTF,TGTGCCAGCAGCTTACGGACTAGCGGATTTACTGGGGCCAACGTCCTGACTTTC